The 18 T cell receptor beta chains in this list originate from one sample, sequenced in a study of post-analysis software for immune sequencing data. General study results and limits: In patients, TRBV5-6, TRBV5-1 and TRBV20-1 belonged to roughly five TRBV segments found more frequently than in controls.

The antigens of these receptors remain unknown. Unique molecular identifiers tagged the TCR beta cDNA libraries. TCRdb analysed the PCR reads with MiXCR anew, one entry per CDR3 protein. Among hundreds of thousands of distinct CDR3 sequences, 55% to 70% were seen once, and the ten largest hold approximately 10%. Specimen: blood. These receptors all stem from a girl between 2 and 10 years old with multiple sclerosis.

This chain links TRBV14 with TRBJ2-1, with TRBD2 matching over 9 bases. There are 16 residues in the CDR3. The V and J ends lost 0 bases and 3 bases, in that order; junction bases with no gene match: 3. Per the germline V gene, CDR1 is SGHDN and CDR2 is FVKESK. CDR3 DNA sequence: TGTGCCAGCAGCCAAGAAGGTAGCGGGAGCTACAATGAGCAGTTCTTC. As protein: CASSQEGSGSYNEQFF.

The rearrangement links TRBV6-2 or TRBV6-3 to TRBJ1-5; D not certain. V lost 5 bases and J lost 0, with 17 bases in between. CDR1 and CDR2 (germline): MNHEY, SVGEGT. The CDR3 totals 17 residues. DNA for the CDR3: TGTGCCAGCAGTCCCACCGGTCGAATAGATAGCAATCAGCCCCAGCATTTT. It specifies CASSPTGRIDSNQPQHF.

This chain connects TRBV29-1 to TRBJ2-1; 7 bases agree with TRBD2. V shed 6 bases and J 0 bases; nucleotides not matched to a gene: 14. The CDR3 extends over 17 amino acids. In germline, CDR1 is SQVTM, CDR2 ANQGSEA. The CDR3 loop is CSVPHGGLASSYNEQFF. Written as DNA, the CDR3 is TGCAGCGTCCCTCACGGGGGGTTAGCGAGCTCCTACAATGAGCAGTTCTTC.

The chain links TRBV5-1 to TRBJ2-3; the D is unclear. Trimming pared 0 bases from V and 2 bases from J, leaving 10 bases between. CDR3 length: 15 amino acids. Germline lookup yields CDR1 SGHRS and CDR2 YFSETQ. The CDR3 reads CASSLAQVYTDTQYF. The CDR3 nucleotides read TGCGCCAGCAGCTTGGCGCAGGTTTACACAGATACGCAGTATTTT.

The rearrangement joins TRBV29-1 to TRBJ2-7, with D hard to call. The CDR3 extends over 12 amino acids. Germline values: CDR1 SQVTM, CDR2 ANQGSEA. The V end lost 1 base, the J end lost 1 base, and 5 bases lay between the germline ends. The CDR3, as DNA: TGCAGCGTTGAAGGGACGTCCTACGAGCAGTACTTC. It is translated as CSVEGTSYEQYF.

The chain couples TRBV4-2 to TRBJ2-4, with TRBD2 identical over 9 bases. Germline-derived CDR1 and CDR2 are LGHNA and YNFKEQ. Trimming removed 4 bases from V and 1 base from J; junction bases left unmatched: 8. The CDR3 is made up of 17 amino acids. The CDR3 sequence: CASSPAQRGVAKNIQYF. The CDR3 DNA is TGTGCCAGCAGCCCCGCCCAGCGGGGGGTGGCCAAAAACATTCAGTACTTC.

A remark on this clonotype: Its ends do not fully match the called genes, so a read error is possible. This rearrangement joins TRBV5-1 to TRBJ2-1, with 8 positions matching TRBD2. The germline gives CDR1 SGHRS, CDR2 YFSETQ. This CDR3 is built from 15 residues. CDR3 region: CANSLAVGTSNEQFF. CDR3 DNA: TGCGCCAACAGCTTGGCCGTTGGGACTAGCAATGAGCAGTTCTTC.

This clonotype is a singleton in its sample. Here the CDR3 DNA reads TGCAGTGCTAGACCCAACTCCTACGAGCAGTACTTC. Translated, it gives CSARPNSYEQYF. The chain links TRBV20-1 to TRBJ2-7, with no clear D. V was cut by 2 bases and J by 0 bases, with 5 bases left in between. CDR1 DFQATT and CDR2 SNEGSKA come from the germline V gene (reference sequence). The CDR3 runs 12 residues.

The V and J genes are TRBV6-5 and TRBJ1-2; a weak D match, TRBD1 (5 bases). The V end lost 5 bases, the J end lost 3 bases, and 19 bases lay between the germline ends. Germline V gene lookup returns CDR1 MNHEY and CDR2 SVGAGI. There are 16 residues in the CDR3. As DNA, the CDR3 is TGTGCCAGCAGTCCCGACCCCCGGGGGACCCACTATGGCTACACCTTC. This codes for CASSPDPRGTHYGYTF.

There are a few counts of this clonotype. The chain recombines TRBV7-9 with TRBJ2-7, with D perhaps given as TRBD1 or TRBD2 (5 bases each). Germline V gene lookup returns CDR1 SEHNR and CDR2 FQNEAQ (reference sequence). V was trimmed by 0 bases and J by 6 bases, leaving 9 bases between them. The CDR3 spans 13 residues. The DNA of the CDR3 is TGTGCCAGCAGCTTAGCGGGGGTCGCCGAGCAGTACTTC. Amino acid sequence: CASSLAGVAEQYF.

This clonotype was seen just once. The genes are TRBV20-1 and TRBJ2-7; 7 bases match TRBD1. The CDR3 contains 13 residues. V dropped 0 bases and J dropped 3; count of bases not matched to a gene: 2. In germline, CDR1 is DFQATT, CDR2 SNEGSKA (reference sequence). CDR3 region: CSARDTGVYEQYF. CDR3 sequence (DNA): TGCAGTGCTAGAGATACAGGGGTCTACGAGCAGTACTTC.

J is TRBJ1-1 and V is TRBV27; 9 positions match TRBD1. V was clipped by 5 bases and J by 4 bases; unmatched bases: 8. Germline V lookup: CDR1 MNHEY, CDR2 SMNVEV (reference sequence). The CDR3 covers 15 residues. The CDR3 is CASSLQGARGTEAFF. The CDR3 DNA is TGTGCCAGCAGTCTACAGGGGGCTAGGGGCACTGAAGCTTTCTTT.

The V gene is TRBV12-3 or TRBV12-4, the J gene TRBJ2-5; D uncertain. The CDR3 runs 14 residues. The V end was cut by 3 bases, the J end by 5 bases, with 13 bases between. CDR3 protein: CASSLIIQAETQYF. Written as DNA, the CDR3 is TGTGCCAGCAGTTTGATAATCCAGGCGGAGACCCAGTACTTC.

In DNA, the CDR3 is TGTGCCAGCAGCTTTGGCGGGAGAGAACGGCAAGAGACCCAGTACTTC. Its translation is CASSFGGRERQETQYF. The V and J genes are TRBV11-2 and TRBJ2-5; TRBD2 agrees at 7 bases. Germline V gene sequence: CDR1 SGHAT, CDR2 FQNNGV. The J segment lost 2 bases and the V segment lost 3 bases, leaving 9 bases of the junction unmatched. The CDR3 spans 16 residues.

The V gene is TRBV7-9, the J gene TRBJ1-2; unclear D gene. Germline V gene sequence: CDR1 SEHNR, CDR2 FQNEAQ (reference sequence). Trimming pared 1 base from V and 3 bases from J, leaving 15 bases between. This CDR3 is built from 16 residues. CDR3 DNA: TGTGCCAGCAGCTTAGTAAGGGAACTTGGGGACTATGGCTACACCTTC. It translates to CASSLVRELGDYGYTF. Using reference TRBV7-9 and TRBJ1-2 for the parts outside the CDR3, the full variable domain is DTGVSQNPRHKITKRGQNVTFRCDPISEHNRLYWYRQTLGQGPEFLTYFQNEAQLEKSRLLSDRFSAERPKGSFSTLEIQRTEQGDSAMYLCASSLVRELGDYGYTFGSGTRLTVV.

V gene TRBV20-1 combines with J gene TRBJ2-6, with 8 bases fitting TRBD1. Germline-derived CDR1 and CDR2 are DFQATT and SNEGSKA (reference sequence). This CDR3 comprises 15 residues. V was pared by 5 bases and J by 1 base, with 4 bases of the junction left unmatched. The CDR3 region is CSAGQGPSGANVLTF. CDR3 nucleotides: TGCAGTGCTGGACAGGGACCATCTGGGGCCAACGTCCTGACTTTC.

A few counts support this clonotype. V is TRBV6-2 or TRBV6-3 and J is TRBJ1-2; D is unresolved. V was pared by 5 bases and J by 7 bases, with 14 bases between. The CDR3 is made up of 13 amino acids. Germline CDR1 is MNHEY and CDR2 is SVGEGT. Here the CDR3 reads CASSEEGEVGYTF. The CDR3 DNA reads as TGTGCCAGCAGTGAGGAGGGTGAGGTTGGCTACACCTTC.

There are a few counts of this clonotype. The chain combines TRBV12-3 or TRBV12-4 with TRBJ1-6; unclear D gene. The CDR3 totals 15 residues. With 3 bases removed from V and 0 bases from J, the gap between germline ends came to 6 bases. CDR3 DNA sequence: TGTGCCAGCAGTTTTGGCCGCTCCTATAATTCACCCCTCCACTTT. It yields the protein CASSFGRSYNSPLHF.